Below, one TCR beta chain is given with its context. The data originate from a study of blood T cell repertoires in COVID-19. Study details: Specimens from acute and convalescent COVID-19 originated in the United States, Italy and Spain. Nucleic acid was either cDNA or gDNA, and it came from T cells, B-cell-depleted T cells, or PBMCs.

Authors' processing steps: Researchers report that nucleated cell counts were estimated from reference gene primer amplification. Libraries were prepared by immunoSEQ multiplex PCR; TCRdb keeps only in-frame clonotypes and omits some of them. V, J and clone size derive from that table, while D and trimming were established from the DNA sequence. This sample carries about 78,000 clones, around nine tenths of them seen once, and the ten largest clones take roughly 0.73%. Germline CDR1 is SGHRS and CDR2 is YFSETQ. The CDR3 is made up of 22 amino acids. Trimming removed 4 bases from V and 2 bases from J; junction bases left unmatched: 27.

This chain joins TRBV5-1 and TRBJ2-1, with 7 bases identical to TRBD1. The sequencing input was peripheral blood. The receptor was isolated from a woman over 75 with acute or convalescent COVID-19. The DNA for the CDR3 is TGCGCCAGCAGCCCGCGGCAGGGGGTCATTCCTACCTGGGTCATTCCCTACAATGAGCAGTTCTTC. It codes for CASSPRQGVIPTWVIPYNEQFF.